The 23 T cell receptor beta chains listed next were all sequenced from one sample in a study of CD8+CD57+ T cells in acquired aplastic anemia. TCR beta VDJ and CDR3 profiles were obtained from a genomic DNA template. One entry per CDR3 protein, called by TCRdb with MiXCR from the reads. The table records about 81,000 distinct CDR3 sequences, about half of them present only once. The sequencing sample was made of sorted CD4+, CD8+, or CD8+CD57+ T cells (not recorded which) from PBMCs. These receptors all come from a human donor in good health, serving as a control.

This clonotype has just a few counts. A read error may explain this, as a much larger clone is one base away. This sequence joins TRBV6-1 and TRBJ2-3, with D tentatively TRBD2 (6 bases). This CDR3 is built from 9 residues. V was trimmed by 11 bases and J by 6 bases, leaving 6 bases between them. Germline V gene data show CDR1 as MNHNS and CDR2 as SASEGT. CDR3 region: CAGGDTQYF. CDR3 sequence (DNA): TGTGCCGGGGGGGATACGCAGTATTTT.

This clonotype was counted ten times or more. The chain links TRBV6-1 to TRBJ2-7, with D uncertain. Germline loops: CDR1 MNHNS, CDR2 SASEGT. V was pared by 6 bases and J by 5 bases, with 8 bases between. This CDR3 has 11 amino acids. The CDR3 loop is CASRDRDEQYF. CDR3 in DNA: TGTGCCAGCAGAGACCGGGACGAGCAGTACTTC.

This clonotype was observed at least ten times. The chain carries TRBV20-1 and TRBJ2-7; TRBD2 agrees at 10 bases. CDR1 and CDR2 from the germline V gene are DFQATT and SNEGSKA (reference sequence). The CDR3 loop spans 14 amino acids. V dropped 4 bases and J dropped 1; count of bases not matched to a gene: 4. This chain's CDR3 is CSAIGLAVSYEQYF. The CDR3 DNA reads TGCAGTGCTATTGGACTAGCGGTGTCCTACGAGCAGTACTTC.

The table lists this clonotype with many counts. The chain is built from TRBV11-2 and TRBJ1-1; TRBD1 matches at 7 bases. CDR3 length equals 15 residues. The V gene's germline CDR1 is SGHAT and CDR2 FQNNGV. Losses at the gene ends were 5 bases for V and 4 bases for J; bases not matched to a gene: 10. CDR3 sequence: CASSPWDSGGTEAFF. CDR3 bases: TGTGCCAGCAGCCCGTGGGACAGTGGGGGCACTGAAGCTTTCTTT.

This clonotype was detected ten times or more. This chain links TRBV15 with TRBJ2-1; D is undetermined. Between the trimmed V and J ends, which lost 0 bases and 5 bases, there was a span of 5 bases. The CDR3 is 13 residues long. Germline V CDR1 and CDR2: LNHNV, YYDKDF (reference sequence). CDR3 region: CATSRDLNNEQFF. The CDR3, as DNA: TGTGCCACCAGCAGAGATTTGAACAATGAGCAGTTCTTC.

The genes are TRBV24-1 and TRBJ2-5; TRBD1 aligns across 9 bases. This CDR3 spans 16 amino acids. Germline values: CDR1 KGHDR, CDR2 SFDVKD. V lost 7 bases to trimming and J lost 5 bases; unmatched junction nucleotides: 13. DNA for the CDR3: TGTGCCACCAGCGCGGGACAGGGAGTCTCGGAGGAGACCCAGTACTTC. This encodes CATSAGQGVSEETQYF.

This clonotype has at least ten counts. The V gene is TRBV5-1, the J gene TRBJ2-1, with 7 nucleotides matching TRBD2. The CDR3 is made up of 15 amino acids. Germline CDR1 SGHRS, CDR2 YFSETQ. V was pared by 6 bases and J by 0 bases, with 6 bases of the junction left unmatched. This CDR3 is CASNDGGSSYNEQFF. For the CDR3, the DNA is TGCGCCAGCAATGACGGGGGGAGCTCCTACAATGAGCAGTTCTTC.

Note on this clonotype: With a much larger clone just one base away, this may be a read error. The chain uses TRBV12-3 or TRBV12-4 and TRBJ1-1; D unclear. The CDR3 has 13 amino acids. V was shortened by 7 bases and J by 5 bases, with 14 bases between the two germline ends. The CDR3 region is CASTPGVSTEAFF. DNA of the CDR3: TGTGCCAGCACCCCTGGTGTTTCGACTGAAGCTTTCTTT.

For this clonotype: It may be a read error: a sequence one base away is much more abundant. The V gene is TRBV6-1, the J gene TRBJ1-2; possibly TRBD1 for D (6 bases). This CDR3 has 14 residues. Germline V gene lookup returns CDR1 MNHNS and CDR2 SASEGT. Trimming took 1 base from V and 6 from J, leaving 12 bases between them. CDR3 protein: CASSEERGTHGYTF. The CDR3 region has the DNA TGTGCCAGCAGTGAAGAGAGGGGGACCCATGGCTACACCTTC.

This clonotype was seen repeatedly, ten times or more. V is TRBV2 and J is TRBJ2-3; 11 bases line up with TRBD2. The germline V gene has CDR1 SNHLY and CDR2 FYNNEI. V dropped 4 bases and J dropped 4; count of bases not matched to a gene: 7. CDR3 length: 16 residues. CDR3 DNA sequence: TGTGCCAGCAGTGGCGATAGCGGGAGGGCCCCAGATACGCAGTATTTT. Encoded protein: CASSGDSGRAPDTQYF. The full variable domain, rest sourced from reference TRBV2 and TRBJ2-3, is EPEVTQTPSHQVTQMGQEVILRCVPISNHLYFYWYRQILGQKVEFLVSFYNNEISEKSEIFDDQFSVERPDGSNFTLKIRSTKLEDSAMYFCASSGDSGRAPDTQYFGPGTRLTVL.

As regards this clonotype: At one end, the junction sequence differs from germline, possibly due to a read error. V is TRBV24-1 and J is TRBJ2-1, with D uncertain. There are 14 residues in the CDR3. Germline V gene lookup returns CDR1 KGHDR and CDR2 SFDVKD. CDR3 sequence (DNA): TGTGCCATCAGTGATTTAGACCCCTCCCGGGAGCAGTTCTTC. Translation gives CAISDLDPSREQFF.

The genes are TRBV2 and TRBJ1-1, with no clear D. CDR3 length: 11 amino acids. Per germline, CDR1 SNHLY and CDR2 FYNNEI. Deletions cut 2 bases from V and 8 bases from J, with 6 bases between. The CDR3 coding sequence is TGTGCCAGCAGTGAACTGGGGGAAGCTTTCTTT. It is translated as CASSELGEAFF.

The count of this clonotype is one. At one of its ends the junction is not consistent with the germline gene, which may arise from a read error. The genes are TRBV25-1 and TRBJ2-3; maybe TRBD1 (5 bases). Germline CDR1 and CDR2: MGHDK and SYGVNS. This CDR3 has 13 amino acids. The CDR3 region is CASKQGSVDTQYF. The CDR3 nucleotides read TGTGCCAGCAAGCAGGGATCTGTAGATACGCAGTATTTC.

The CDR3 nucleotides read TGTGCCACCAGTGAAAGGGGTTCCGCCAATCAGCCCCAGCATTTT. Protein sequence: CATSERGSANQPQHF. J is TRBJ1-5 and V is TRBV24-1, with D possibly TRBD1 on 5 matching bases. Germline V gene sequence: CDR1 KGHDR, CDR2 SFDVKD. Trimming pared 4 bases from V and 3 bases from J, leaving 12 bases between. This CDR3 is 15 amino acids long.

At least ten counts were recorded for this clonotype. J is TRBJ2-7 and V is TRBV6-6; 7 bases fit TRBD2. Per the germline V gene, CDR1 is MNHNY and CDR2 is SVGAGI (reference sequence). CDR3 length equals 14 residues. The V gene end was trimmed by 2 bases and the J gene end by 6 bases; junction bases not matched to a gene: 7. CDR3 DNA: TGTGCCAGCAGTTACGACGGGACTACGGGCGAGCAGTACTTC. Its translation is CASSYDGTTGEQYF.

This clonotype has ten or more counts. The rearrangement links TRBV6-4 to TRBJ2-6; D is undetermined. Trimming removed 8 bases at V and 0 bases at J, with 5 bases between. CDR3 length: 13 amino acids. Germline lookup yields CDR1 MRHNA and CDR2 SNTAGT. CDR3 in amino acids: CASHDSGANVLTF. The CDR3 DNA reads TGTGCCAGCCACGACTCTGGGGCCAACGTCCTGACTTTC.

This clonotype was observed a handful of times. This sequence joins TRBV27 and TRBJ2-7, with D maybe TRBD1 (5 bases). V dropped 5 bases and J dropped 3 bases, with 14 bases sitting between them. There are 14 residues in the CDR3. Germline CDR1 and CDR2: MNHEY and SMNVEV (reference sequence). CDR3 in DNA: TGTGCCAGCAGTCCGATAGGGGCAAACTACGAGCAGTACTTC. This sequence encodes CASSPIGANYEQYF.

The chain carries TRBV20-1 and TRBJ2-4; 10 bases agree with TRBD2. The CDR3 runs 14 residues. V shed 6 bases, J shed 6 bases, and the junction held 8 bases outside the gene matches. Germline-derived CDR1 and CDR2 are DFQATT and SNEGSKA (reference sequence). This CDR3 reads CSAPPLAGVNIQYF. CDR3 nucleotide sequence: TGCAGTGCCCCCCCTCTAGCGGGGGTAAACATTCAGTACTTC.

In its sample, this clonotype was seen many times. The V gene is TRBV9, the J gene TRBJ1-1; unclear D gene. Germline assignment: CDR1 SGDLS and CDR2 YYNGEE. V dropped 0 bases and J dropped 4 bases, with 10 bases sitting between them. This CDR3 has 14 residues. The CDR3 loop reads CASSVDTRFTEAFF. DNA for the CDR3: TGTGCCAGCAGCGTAGACACGCGGTTCACTGAAGCTTTCTTT.

The sample holds many counts of this clonotype. The gene calls are TRBV19 and TRBJ2-1; 10 positions match TRBD2. The CDR3 spans 13 residues. Germline CDR1 reads LNHDA; CDR2 reads SQIVND (reference sequence). Trimming cost V 3 bases and J 8 bases; bases outside gene matches: 1. The CDR3 loop is CASSMLAGDEQFF. For the CDR3, the DNA is TGTGCCAGTAGTATGCTAGCGGGAGATGAGCAGTTCTTC. The whole variable domain, filled in from reference TRBV19 and TRBJ2-1, reads DGGITQSPKYLFRKEGQNVTLSCEQNLNHDAMYWYRQDPGQGLRLIYYSQIVNDFQKGDIAEGYSVSREKKESFPLTVTSAQKNPTAFYLCASSMLAGDEQFFGPGTRLTVL.

The sample holds a few counts of this clonotype. This sequence joins TRBV18 and TRBJ1-2, with D hard to call. Germline loops: CDR1 KGHSH, CDR2 LQKENI. The CDR3 is 15 amino acids. The V end was cut by 1 base, the J end by 2 bases, with 11 bases between. The CDR3 protein is CASSPRNSENYGYTF. The CDR3 region has the DNA TGTGCCAGCTCACCACGAAACAGCGAGAACTATGGCTACACCTTC.

This clonotype came up many times. The chain has TRBV9 and TRBJ1-2; D unclear. Trimming shortened V by 0 bases and J by 0 bases, and 12 bases separated the two germline ends. CDR1 is SGDLS and CDR2 is YYNGEE in the germline V gene. The CDR3 spans 16 residues. The CDR3 DNA reads TGTGCCAGCAGCGTAGATGCGGGCCTAGCTAACTATGGCTACACCTTC. Protein: CASSVDAGLANYGYTF.

This clonotype was picked up many times. This chain uses TRBV7-9 with TRBJ1-2; 11 bases fit TRBD1. This CDR3 is 15 amino acids long. Germline V CDR1 and CDR2: SEHNR, FQNEAQ (reference sequence). J gave up 4 bases and V 4 bases, and 5 bases lay outside the gene matches. CDR3 DNA: TGTGCCAGCAGCTCCGGGACAGGGGGTGGCTATGGCTACACCTTC. This codes for CASSSGTGGGYGYTF.